The 29 T cell receptor beta chains reported below all come from one sample, sequenced in a study of shared clonotypes between healthy human individuals. TCRdb's copy holds only in-frame clones and misses some; the assay was immunoSEQ multiplex PCR. The sample yields around 500,000 clones, 81% seen once. The specimen was PBMCs. The receptors stem from a middle-aged woman in good health. Some clones in this sample may be carry-over from other donors' samples.

The chain couples TRBV7-9 to TRBJ2-2, with D perhaps matching TRBD2 (5 bases). CDR1 and CDR2 (germline): SEHNR, FQNEAQ (reference sequence). The CDR3 consists of 15 residues. Trimming took 5 bases from V and 1 from J, leaving 11 bases between them. CDR3 amino acids: CASSPDGGNTGELFF. The CDR3 nucleotides read TGTGCCAGCAGCCCGGACGGAGGGAACACCGGGGAGCTGTTTTTT. The complete variable domain, with remaining parts taken from reference TRBV7-9 and TRBJ2-2, reads DTGVSQNPRHKITKRGQNVTFRCDPISEHNRLYWYRQTLGQGPEFLTYFQNEAQLEKSRLLSDRFSAERPKGSFSTLEIQRTEQGDSAMYLCASSPDGGNTGELFFGEGSRLTVL.

The rearrangement uses TRBV6-5 and TRBJ1-1, with 9 bases identical to TRBD1. Germline CDR1 reads MNHEY; CDR2 reads SVGAGI. With V trimmed by 4 bases and J by 10 bases, 4 bases remained unmatched. The CDR3 is made up of 12 amino acids. The CDR3 DNA sequence: TGTGCCAGCAGTTCCCGGGACAGGGCAGCTTTCTTT. This gives the protein CASSSRDRAAFF.

Remarks on this clone: It differs at one base from a far larger clone, so likely a read error. V is TRBV10-3 and J is TRBJ2-7; no reliable D call. The germline V gene encodes CDR1 ENHRY and CDR2 SYGVKD. This CDR3 is built from 12 residues. The CDR3 loop reads CAIGESLYEQYF. In nucleotides, the CDR3 is TGTGCCATCGGTGAGTCCCTCTACGAGCAGTACTTC.

This chain connects TRBV6-1 to TRBJ1-6; D not certain. The CDR3 is 18 residues long. Germline lookup yields CDR1 MNHNS and CDR2 SASEGT. V shed 4 bases and J shed 0 bases, with 16 bases lying between them. The CDR3 sequence: CASSALGGSSSYNSPLHF. DNA for the CDR3: TGTGCCAGCAGTGCATTGGGTGGCAGCAGCTCCTATAATTCACCCCTCCACTTT.

The chain carries TRBV5-5 and TRBJ1-2; D gene uncertain. CDR1 is SGHKS and CDR2 is YYEKEE in the germline V gene (reference sequence). The CDR3 covers 15 residues. Trimming removed 5 bases at V and 8 bases at J, with 22 bases between. In DNA form, the CDR3 reads TGTGCCAGCAGGGTTGATCGGGCTCACCCGGGGGGCTACACCTTC. It codes for CASRVDRAHPGGYTF.

In this sample, this clone turned up a few times. The chain combines TRBV28 with TRBJ1-3, with D maybe TRBD1 (5 bases). CDR1 MDHEN and CDR2 SYDVKM come from the germline V gene. V was trimmed by 6 bases and J by 4 bases, leaving 19 bases between them. This CDR3 contains 16 residues. CDR3 in DNA: TGTGCCAGCAGACGTCAGGGAGCAGGGATCGGAAACACCATATATTTT. It is translated as CASRRQGAGIGNTIYF.

The chain couples TRBV29-1 to TRBJ2-7; TRBD1 matches at 8 bases. CDR1 and CDR2 from the germline V gene are SQVTM and ANQGSEA. The V gene end was trimmed by 7 bases and the J gene end by 3 bases; junction bases not matched to a gene: 5. This CDR3 is 12 amino acids long. The CDR3 is CSGWTGNYEQYF. Here the CDR3 DNA reads TGCAGCGGGTGGACAGGGAACTACGAGCAGTACTTC.

The rearrangement joins TRBV4-1 to TRBJ1-1; D might be TRBD1 (6 bases). This CDR3 has 14 amino acids. Germline CDR1 MGHRA, CDR2 YSYEKL. V was trimmed by 3 bases and J by 8 bases, leaving 16 bases between them. The CDR3 sequence: CASSQTDRLREAFF. The CDR3 nucleotides are TGCGCCAGCAGCCAGACCGACAGGTTGAGAGAAGCTTTCTTT.

This clone was detected once. The rearrangement joins TRBV7-9 to TRBJ2-7; 9 bases match TRBD1. The CDR3 is 14 residues long. The junction had 8 bases not matched to a gene; V was cut back by 5 bases and J by 6 bases. The germline gives CDR1 SEHNR, CDR2 FQNEAQ (reference sequence). DNA of the CDR3: TGTGCCAGCAGCCACCGGGACAGGGAAGGCGAGCAGTACTTC. This codes for CASSHRDREGEQYF.

CDR3 in DNA: TGTGCCAGCAGCTCCCGGACAGGGCTAGATGGCTACACCTTC. Translated: CASSSRTGLDGYTF. The chain is built from TRBV7-3 and TRBJ1-2; 8 nucleotides agree with TRBD1. The CDR3 length is 14 residues. V gave up 4 bases and J gave up 6 bases; unmatched junction bases: 7. The V gene's germline CDR1 is SGHTA and CDR2 FQGTGA.

This chain joins TRBV29-1 and TRBJ2-2; D call uncertain. CDR3 length: 13 amino acids. Deletions cut 3 bases from V and 0 bases from J, with 5 bases between. Looked up from germline, CDR1 is SQVTM and CDR2 is ANQGSEA. The CDR3 sequence: CSVDVANTGELFF. The DNA for the CDR3 is TGCAGCGTTGACGTCGCGAACACCGGGGAGCTGTTTTTT.

With respect to this clone: A far larger clone is one base from this, pointing to a likely read error. The sample has other DNA sequences that encode this CDR3 too. The chain joins TRBV29-1 to TRBJ1-2, with D possibly matching TRBD1 (6 bases). V gave up 5 bases and J gave up 5 bases, with 12 bases separating them. Germline lookup yields CDR1 SQVTM and CDR2 ANQGSEA. The CDR3 covers 12 residues. The CDR3 loop is CSVTGTTYGYTF. The CDR3 nucleotides read TGCAGCGTTACCGGGACAACTTATGGCTACACCTTC.

This clone showed up many times. The chain is built from TRBV11-2 and TRBJ2-1, with 10 nucleotides matching TRBD2. With V trimmed by 2 bases and J by 4 bases, 11 bases remained unmatched. CDR3 size: 18 residues. Germline CDR1 reads SGHAT; CDR2 reads FQNNGV. In DNA, the CDR3 is TGTGCCAGCAGCTTAAATCATAGAACTAGCGGGATTTACAATGAGCAGTTCTTC. Amino acids: CASSLNHRTSGIYNEQFF. The full variable domain, with the rest looked up from reference TRBV11-2 and TRBJ2-1, is EAGVAQSPRYKIIEKRQSVAFWCNPISGHATLYWYQQILGQGPKLLIQFQNNGVVDDSQLPKDRFSAERLKGVDSTLKIQPAKLEDSAVYLCASSLNHRTSGIYNEQFFGPGTRLTVL.

To note about this clone: A far larger clone is only one base removed, so a read error is likely. The chain carries TRBV11-1 and TRBJ2-6; D is possibly TRBD1 (6 bases). The length of the CDR3 is 15 residues. Germline V CDR1 and CDR2: SGHAT, FQDESV (reference sequence). The chain's CDR3 is CASRQTGSVANVLTF. The CDR3, as DNA: TGTGCCAGCAGACAAACAGGGTCTGTGGCCAACGTCCTGACTTTC.

The chain recombines TRBV28 with TRBJ2-7, with 9 bases lining up with TRBD2. This CDR3 contains 16 residues. Looked up from germline, CDR1 is MDHEN and CDR2 is SYDVKM. Losses at the gene ends were 5 bases for V and 2 bases for J; bases not matched to a gene: 10. CDR3 sequence reads: CASSAAGTSSTYEQYF. CDR3 bases: TGTGCCAGCAGTGCGGCCGGGACTAGCAGTACCTACGAGCAGTACTTC.

A note on this clone: This sequence is one base from a far larger clone and is likely a read error. The CDR3 reads CASGLSHLQDLAFF. DNA for the CDR3: TGTGCCAGCGGCTTATCCCATTTACAGGATTTGGCTTTCTTT. V usage is TRBV7-2 and J usage is TRBJ1-1; weak D call: TRBD1 (5 bases). Germline CDR1 SGHTA, CDR2 FQGNSA. This CDR3 region has 14 residues.

This clone was detected only once. The chain is built from TRBV11-2 and TRBJ2-5, with TRBD2 matching over 8 bases. Germline V gene lookup returns CDR1 SGHAT and CDR2 FQNNGV. CDR3 size: 15 residues. The trim removed 4 bases at V and 2 bases at J, leaving 6 bases unmatched. The CDR3 DNA follows: TGTGCCAGCAGCTCGATAGCGGGGCCGCAAGAGACCCAGTACTTC. Its protein is CASSSIAGPQETQYF.

This clone was counted a single time. A much larger clone lies a single base off, so this may be a read error. The rearrangement links TRBV27 to TRBJ2-1; 13 bases are a match to TRBD2. Germline V gene data show CDR1 as MNHEY and CDR2 as SMNVEV (reference sequence). Germline trimming cut 2 bases from V and 12 bases from J; bases unmatched to any gene: 13. The CDR3 is 17 amino acids. CDR3 protein: CASSLEDWTSGGRGQFF. The CDR3 coding sequence is TGTGCCAGCAGTTTAGAGGATTGGACTAGCGGGGGTAGAGGGCAGTTCTTC.

The chain recombines TRBV18 with TRBJ2-2; D uncertain. CDR3 size: 13 residues. The V gene's germline CDR1 is KGHSH and CDR2 LQKENI. V was pared by 3 bases and J by 4 bases, with 6 bases between. CDR3 sequence reads: CASSPQSTGELFF. The CDR3 nucleotides read TGTGCCAGCTCACCGCAATCCACCGGGGAGCTGTTTTTT.

This clone was recorded once. This likely came from a read error, as a far larger clone is one base away. V usage is TRBV4-1 and J usage is TRBJ2-7; 9 bases align to TRBD1. Germline V gives CDR1 MGHRA, CDR2 YSYEKL. V shed 8 bases and J 5 bases; nucleotides not matched to a gene: 13. This CDR3 has 15 amino acids. The CDR3 is CASGLGQGLDHEQYF. The CDR3 DNA is TGCGCCAGCGGCCTGGGACAGGGCCTAGACCACGAGCAGTACTTC.

This clone was picked up a small number of times. A read error is the likely source, as a far larger clone sits one nucleotide away. V usage is TRBV29-1 and J usage is TRBJ2-2; D may be TRBD1 (6 bases). Germline assignment: CDR1 SQVTM and CDR2 ANQGSEA. The CDR3 contains 14 residues. The CDR3, as DNA: TGCAGCGGGGACGGGACACCGAACACCGGGGAGCTGTCTTTT. Amino acids: CSGDGTPNTGELSF.

This clone was recorded once. The J gene is TRBJ2-7, the V gene TRBV28; TRBD2 might be the D (7 bases). CDR3 length equals 14 residues. CDR1 and CDR2 from the germline V gene are MDHEN and SYDVKM. Trimming removed 1 base from V and 2 bases from J, with 9 bases in between. DNA for the CDR3: TGTGCCAGCAGTTTATTGCGGGGGCCCTACGAGCAGTACTTC. Its translation: CASSLLRGPYEQYF.

V gene TRBV29-1 combines with J gene TRBJ2-4; 8 bases are shared with TRBD1. With V trimmed by 4 bases and J by 1 base, 6 bases remained unmatched. Germline lookup yields CDR1 SQVTM and CDR2 ANQGSEA. The CDR3 spans 15 residues. CDR3 sequence (DNA): TGCAGCGTTGGACAGGGGCTGTTGGCCAAAAACATTCAGTACTTC. Residues: CSVGQGLLAKNIQYF.

DNA for the CDR3: TGCGCCAGCAGTCAGACAGGGGGCGAGGACGAGCAGTACTTC. It yields the protein CASSQTGGEDEQYF. This chain links TRBV5-1 with TRBJ2-7; 10 nucleotides line up with TRBD1. The junction had 7 bases not matched to a gene; V was cut back by 5 bases and J by 5 bases. This CDR3 has 14 residues. Germline V gene sequence: CDR1 SGHRS, CDR2 YFSETQ.

This clone has a single count. The CDR3 is CASSSLAGIYEQYF. In DNA form, the CDR3 reads TGTGCCAGCAGCTCCTTAGCGGGAATCTACGAGCAGTACTTC. This sequence joins TRBV11-2 and TRBJ2-7; 8 bases are a match to TRBD2. This CDR3 spans 14 amino acids. Germline V gene lookup returns CDR1 SGHAT and CDR2 FQNNGV. The J segment lost 3 bases and the V segment lost 4 bases, leaving 5 bases of the junction unmatched. The full variable domain, with the rest looked up from reference TRBV11-2 and TRBJ2-7, is EAGVAQSPRYKIIEKRQSVAFWCNPISGHATLYWYQQILGQGPKLLIQFQNNGVVDDSQLPKDRFSAERLKGVDSTLKIQPAKLEDSAVYLCASSSLAGIYEQYFGPGTRLTVT.

The gene calls are TRBV21-1 and TRBJ2-5; whether TRBD1, the table's D call, matches the DNA was not checked. TRBV21-1 is deemed a pseudogene. This CDR3 contains 13 residues. This chain's CDR3 is CASRINDRATQYF. CDR3 bases: TGTGCCAGCAGGATCAATGACAGGGCGACCCAGTACTTC.

The rearrangement uses TRBV28 and TRBJ1-2; D is unclear. The ends were cut back, 4 bases at V and 4 bases at J, with 7 bases in the middle. CDR1 is MDHEN, CDR2 SYDVKM, per germline. The CDR3 has 12 amino acids. CDR3 sequence (DNA): TGTGCCAGCAGTTCCGCCCCCTATGGCTACACCTTC. Translating it yields CASSSAPYGYTF.

The rearrangement links TRBV29-1 to TRBJ2-1; D gene unclear. This CDR3 contains 11 residues. Germline values: CDR1 SQVTM, CDR2 ANQGSEA. V shed 2 bases and J shed 9 bases, with 8 bases lying between them. Here the CDR3 reads CSVEWAGEQFF. The CDR3 DNA reads as TGCAGCGTTGAATGGGCCGGTGAGCAGTTCTTC.

The chain joins TRBV10-3 to TRBJ1-1; D remains unclear. CDR1 is ENHRY, CDR2 SYGVKD, per germline. Trimming stripped 0 bases from V and 3 bases from J, with 11 bases between. The CDR3 has 15 residues. The CDR3, as DNA: TGTGCCATCAGTGAGTCGCAAGGTTCGTACACTGAAGCTTTCTTT. Its translation: CAISESQGSYTEAFF.